One sample yielded the 20 T cell receptor beta chains listed below, sequenced in a study of shared clonotypes between healthy human individuals. Method: immunoSEQ multiplex PCR; TCRdb's copy keeps in-frame clones and lacks some. This sample has 950,000 to 1,300,000 clones, with around 76% found just once. Material for sequencing was memory CD4+ T cells sorted from blood. Specified subset: CD45RA-negative fraction. The source of these receptors is a man aged 18-30 years in good health.

This clone was recorded only once. This chain joins TRBV27 and TRBJ2-1, with 10 positions matching TRBD2. The V and J ends lost 7 bases and 8 bases, in that order; junction bases with no gene match: 11. CDR1 is MNHEY, CDR2 SMNVEV, per germline (reference sequence). The CDR3 is 15 residues long. CDR3 coding DNA: TGTGCCAGCACCGGCGCGGGACTAGCGTACCATGAGCAGTTCTTC. Translation: CASTGAGLAYHEQFF.

The chain joins TRBV7-9 to TRBJ2-1; no clear D. Per the germline V gene, CDR1 is SEHNR and CDR2 is FQNEAQ (reference sequence). The CDR3 has 14 residues. The V gene lost 2 bases and the J gene lost 6 bases, with 11 bases spanning the gap. CDR3 residues: CASSLWLDRNEQFF. As DNA, the CDR3 is TGTGCCAGCAGCTTATGGCTAGATCGCAATGAGCAGTTCTTC.

The V and J genes are TRBV4-1 and TRBJ2-7; a weak D match, TRBD2 (6 bases). Germline V gene sequence: CDR1 MGHRA, CDR2 YSYEKL. The CDR3 has 16 amino acids. V lost 3 bases to trimming and J lost 0 bases, with 15 bases between them. CDR3 in amino acids: CASSHPTSLSSYEQYF. CDR3 coding DNA: TGCGCCAGCAGCCATCCCACTAGCTTAAGCTCCTACGAGCAGTACTTC.

The chain combines TRBV2 with TRBJ2-3; either TRBD1 or TRBD2 may fit D (5 bases each). Deletions cut 8 bases from V and 2 bases from J, with 20 bases between. CDR3 length: 16 residues. Germline CDR1 and CDR2: SNHLY and FYNNEI. The CDR3 DNA follows: TGTGCCAGCTCTAAAGATAGGGGACGGATCACAGATACGCAGTATTTT. Its protein is CASSKDRGRITDTQYF.

The chain has TRBV7-9 and TRBJ1-2; 9 nucleotides agree with TRBD1. Germline CDR1 SEHNR, CDR2 FQNEAQ (reference sequence). V trimming: 6 bases; J trimming: 9 bases; junction bases outside the gene matches: 8. The CDR3 consists of 13 residues. The CDR3 region is CASSPGTGFSYTF. The CDR3 DNA sequence: TGTGCCAGCAGTCCCGGGACAGGGTTTAGCTACACCTTC.

The chain couples TRBV19 to TRBJ1-5; a possible D gene is TRBD1 (5 bases). Germline CDR1 LNHDA, CDR2 SQIVND (reference sequence). Trimming took 6 bases from V and 0 from J, leaving 12 bases between them. The CDR3 spans 15 residues. The CDR3 DNA sequence: TGTGCCAGTAGCCTGGGGGGGTCTAGCAATCAGCCCCAGCATTTT. Protein sequence: CASSLGGSSNQPQHF.

The genes are TRBV5-5 and TRBJ2-1; D gene unclear. The germline CDR1 and CDR2 sequences are SGHKS and YYEKEE (reference sequence). This CDR3 has 13 amino acids. V shed 3 bases and J shed 5 bases, with 9 bases lying between them. CDR3 sequence (DNA): TGTGCCAGCAGCTCCGTCAGTAACAATGAGCAGTTCTTC. This translates into CASSSVSNNEQFF.

The rearrangement links TRBV6-1 to TRBJ2-3; D remains unclear. There are 13 residues in the CDR3. Germline V gene data show CDR1 as MNHNS and CDR2 as SASEGT. Trimming stripped 5 bases from V and 1 base from J, with 7 bases between. The CDR3, as DNA: TGTGCCAGCAGTACGCGGCGCACAGATACGCAGTATTTT. It is translated as CASSTRRTDTQYF.

A remark on this clone: A far larger clone is only one base removed, so a read error is likely. Within the sample, other DNA sequences also encode this same CDR3. V and J are TRBV10-2 and TRBJ1-1; no firm D call. V was clipped by 3 bases and J by 1 base, with 15 bases between them. The germline V gene encodes CDR1 WSHSY and CDR2 SAAADI. This CDR3 spans 16 amino acids. CDR3 coding DNA: TGCGCCAGCAGTGATGGTCGAGGGCGTGGGAACACTGAAGCTTTCTTT. Translating gives CASSDGRGRGNTEAFF.

This chain links TRBV5-3 with TRBJ2-6; D unclear. TRBV5-3 is known as an ORF, though its function is uncertain. This CDR3 region has 16 residues. With 4 bases removed from V and 1 base from J, the gap between germline ends came to 12 bases. The CDR3 spells CARSGLLGSGANVLTF. For the CDR3, the DNA is TGTGCCAGAAGCGGGTTGTTGGGGTCTGGGGCCAACGTCCTGACTTTC.

The rearrangement uses TRBV6-1 and TRBJ1-2, with D unresolved. The CDR3 sequence is 15 residues long. The germline V gene has CDR1 MNHNS and CDR2 SASEGT. Trimming stripped 8 bases from V and 4 bases from J, with 20 bases between. CDR3 nucleotide sequence: TGTGCCAGCCGTAAAGCCGCAGGCGGGGTCTATGGCTACACCTTC. Translated, it gives CASRKAAGGVYGYTF.

This clone has at least ten counts. Other DNA sequences in this sample translate to the same CDR3. The chain links TRBV30 to TRBJ2-4; tentatively, D is TRBD2 (7 bases). Germline V CDR1 and CDR2: GTSNPN, SVGIG (reference sequence). The CDR3 length is 13 residues. V lost 0 bases, J lost 6 bases, and 9 bases lay in between. The CDR3 DNA reads as TGTGCCTGGAGTGTAAGGGGGGGAAACATTCAGTACTTC. Its protein product is CAWSVRGGNIQYF. The whole variable domain, remainder taken from reference TRBV30 and TRBJ2-4, is SQTIHQWPATLVQPVGSPLSLECTVEGTSNPNLYWYRQAAGRGLQLLFYSVGIGQISSEVPQNLSASRPQDRQFILSSKKLLLSDSGFYLCAWSVRGGNIQYFGAGTRLSVL.

V gene TRBV7-2 combines with J gene TRBJ2-2; tentatively, D is TRBD1 (6 bases). V lost 3 bases and J 4 bases, leaving 12 bases between the germline ends. The CDR3 has 15 residues. The germline CDR1 and CDR2 sequences are SGHTA and FQGNSA. CDR3 DNA: TGTGCCAGCAGCTTGATACAGGGTATCACCGGGGAGCTGTTTTTT. This gives the protein CASSLIQGITGELFF. The full variable domain, in which reference TRBV7-2 and TRBJ2-2 provide the parts outside the CDR3, is GAGVSQSPSNKVTEKGKDVELRCDPISGHTALYWYRQSLGQGLEFLIYFQGNSAPDKSGLPSDRFSAERTGGSVSTLTIQRTQQEDSAVYLCASSLIQGITGELFFGEGSRLTVL.

The chain is built from TRBV28 and TRBJ2-7; D tentatively fits TRBD1 or TRBD2 (7 bases each). This CDR3 spans 21 amino acids. Germline assignment: CDR1 MDHEN and CDR2 SYDVKM. Trimming cost V 5 bases and J 1 base, with 33 bases left between them. CDR3 sequence reads: CASSPPDRFREEGFPSYEQYF. CDR3 bases: TGTGCCAGCAGTCCACCGGACAGGTTCCGGGAGGAGGGATTCCCGTCCTACGAGCAGTACTTC. Together with reference TRBV28 and TRBJ2-7, the CDR3 gives the full variable domain: DVKVTQSSRYLVKRTGEKVFLECVQDMDHENMFWYRQDPGLGLRLIYFSYDVKMKEKGDIPEGYSVSREKKERFSLILESASTNQTSMYLCASSPPDRFREEGFPSYEQYFGPGTRLTVT.

This chain's CDR3 is CASSLAPAGGHNEQFF. The CDR3 DNA is TGTGCCAGCAGCTTGGCTCCGGCAGGGGGCCACAATGAGCAGTTCTTC. V and J are TRBV5-5 and TRBJ2-1; 8 bases map to TRBD1. Germline assignment: CDR1 SGHKS and CDR2 YYEKEE (reference sequence). The V segment lost 0 bases and the J segment 5 bases; nucleotides outside the gene matches: 7. The CDR3 extends over 16 amino acids.

The J gene is TRBJ2-3, the V gene TRBV4-3; D is ambiguous. CDR3 length equals 17 residues. The germline V gene encodes CDR1 LGHNA and CDR2 YSLEER. Trimming took 0 bases from V and 4 from J, leaving 17 bases between them. Written as DNA, the CDR3 is TGCGCCAGCAGCCAAGAACTCAGCGCTCTAAGGGCAGATACGCAGTATTTT. This translates into CASSQELSALRADTQYF.

This chain joins TRBV11-2 and TRBJ2-1; the match to TRBD2 covers 12 bases. Germline trimming cut 5 bases from V and 9 bases from J; bases unmatched to any gene: 8. Germline CDR1 and CDR2: SGHAT and FQNNGV. The CDR3 loop spans 15 amino acids. The CDR3 nucleotides read TGTGCCAGCAGCCCGAGGACTAGCGGGGCCCCTGAGCAGTTCTTC. This translates into CASSPRTSGAPEQFF.

The CDR3 DNA is TGTGCCAGCAGTTTCCGCGGGACAGGGGGAGGCACTGAAGCTTTCTTT. It codes for CASSFRGTGGGTEAFF. The chain recombines TRBV27 with TRBJ1-1, with 11 bases identical to TRBD1. Germline CDR1 MNHEY, CDR2 SMNVEV (reference sequence). The CDR3 contains 16 residues. The V segment lost 3 bases and the J segment 4 bases; nucleotides outside the gene matches: 7.

The gene calls are TRBV4-2 and TRBJ2-1, with 8 bases matching TRBD1. This CDR3 spans 14 amino acids. The J segment lost 7 bases and the V segment lost 3 bases, leaving 5 bases of the junction unmatched. Germline CDR1 LGHNA, CDR2 YNFKEQ. The CDR3 is CASSQSWTGNEQFF. The CDR3 coding sequence is TGTGCCAGCAGCCAGTCCTGGACAGGGAATGAGCAGTTCTTC.

V usage is TRBV6-6 and J usage is TRBJ1-4, with D possibly matching TRBD1 (6 bases). The V and J ends lost 6 bases and 8 bases respectively, with 10 bases between them. Germline CDR1 MNHNY, CDR2 SVGAGI (reference sequence). The CDR3 sequence is 12 residues long. The CDR3 coding sequence is TGTGCCAGCAGATCCGGACAGGAAAAACTGTTTTTT. It yields the protein CASRSGQEKLFF.